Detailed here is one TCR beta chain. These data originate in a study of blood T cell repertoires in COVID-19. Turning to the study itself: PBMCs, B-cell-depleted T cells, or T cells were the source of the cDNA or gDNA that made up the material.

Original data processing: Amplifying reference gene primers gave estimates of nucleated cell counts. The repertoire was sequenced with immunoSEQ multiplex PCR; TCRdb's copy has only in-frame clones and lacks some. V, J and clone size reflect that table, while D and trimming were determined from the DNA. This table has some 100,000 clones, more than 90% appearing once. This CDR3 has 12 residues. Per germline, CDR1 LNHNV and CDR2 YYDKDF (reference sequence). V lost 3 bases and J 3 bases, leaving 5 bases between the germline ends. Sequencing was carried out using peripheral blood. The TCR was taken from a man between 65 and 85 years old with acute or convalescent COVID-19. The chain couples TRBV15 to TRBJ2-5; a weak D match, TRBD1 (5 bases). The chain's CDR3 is CATSRTEETQYF. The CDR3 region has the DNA TGTGCCACCAGCAGGACAGAAGAGACCCAGTACTTC. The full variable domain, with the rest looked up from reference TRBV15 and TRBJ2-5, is DAMVIQNPRYQVTQFGKPVTLSCSQTLNHNVMYWYQQKSSQAPKLLFHYYDKDFNNEADTPDNFQSRRPNTSFCFLDIRSPGLGDTAMYLCATSRTEETQYFGPGTRLLVL.